Presented here are 22 T cell receptor beta chains from one specimen sequenced in a study of T cell repertoires in cytomegalovirus infection. In TCRdb, the reads were re-called with MiXCR into one record per CDR3 protein. The sample includes about 260,000 distinct CDR3 sequences, roughly 9.1% of them seen just once. The material sequenced was PBMCs. The receptors come from a human donor in good health (CMV status not recorded). Some clones in this sample may be carry-over from other donors' samples.

There are many counts of this clonotype. V and J are TRBV28 and TRBJ2-7; 8 positions agree with TRBD2. This CDR3 spans 15 amino acids. Germline trimming cut 8 bases from V and 0 bases from J; bases unmatched to any gene: 9. CDR1 is MDHEN and CDR2 is SYDVKM in the germline V gene. The CDR3 protein is CASLSPTSDSYEQYF. DNA for the CDR3: TGTGCCAGCCTGTCCCCGACTAGCGACTCCTACGAGCAGTACTTC.

In its sample, this clonotype was seen many times. This chain links TRBV7-2 with TRBJ2-7, with 9 bases aligning to TRBD1. Germline V gene lookup returns CDR1 SGHTA and CDR2 FQGNSA. This CDR3 spans 15 amino acids. V shed 4 bases and J 3 bases; nucleotides not matched to a gene: 7. The CDR3 DNA reads as TGTGCCAGCAGCTCCTGGACAGGGGCGCTCTACGAGCAGTACTTC. Its protein is CASSSWTGALYEQYF.

This clonotype was picked up many times. The rearrangement joins TRBV11-2 to TRBJ2-1; either TRBD1 or TRBD2 may fit D (7 bases each). The V end lost 5 bases, the J end lost 6 bases, and 17 bases lay between the germline ends. The germline V gene has CDR1 SGHAT and CDR2 FQNNGV. CDR3 length: 15 amino acids. Here the CDR3 reads CASSRQGEGPNEQFF. The CDR3 region has the DNA TGTGCCAGCAGCCGCCAGGGGGAGGGCCCCAATGAGCAGTTCTTC.

This clonotype was counted between two and nine times. The chain combines TRBV7-9 with TRBJ2-2; D uncertain. Trimming stripped 3 bases from V and 3 bases from J, with 8 bases between. CDR3 size: 14 residues. CDR1 and CDR2 (germline): SEHNR, FQNEAQ (reference sequence). Here the CDR3 reads CASSFLSYTGELFF. The CDR3 DNA reads TGTGCCAGCAGCTTTCTGAGTTACACCGGGGAGCTGTTTTTT.

The chain employs TRBV28 and TRBJ2-7; D is perhaps TRBD1 (5 bases). Between the trimmed V and J ends, which lost 4 bases and 3 bases, there was a span of 19 bases. CDR3 length: 16 amino acids. Germline V gene sequence: CDR1 MDHEN, CDR2 SYDVKM. CDR3 amino acids: CASSSPVGQGYYEQYF. As DNA, the CDR3 is TGTGCCAGCAGTTCCCCCGTGGGGCAGGGCTACTACGAGCAGTACTTC.

This clonotype was seen ten or more times. The chain employs TRBV19 and TRBJ2-5, with D possibly called TRBD1 or TRBD2 (6 bases each). Trimming shortened V by 7 bases and J by 5 bases, and 17 bases separated the two germline ends. This CDR3 has 14 residues. The germline CDR1 and CDR2 sequences are LNHDA and SQIVND (reference sequence). This CDR3 is CASTPRGRGETQYF. CDR3 coding DNA: TGTGCCAGTACCCCCCGGGGGCGCGGGGAGACCCAGTACTTC.

The chain has TRBV14 and TRBJ1-1; 7 positions match TRBD1. The CDR3 contains 13 residues. The trim removed 11 bases at V and 7 bases at J, leaving 13 bases unmatched. CDR1 and CDR2 (germline): SGHDN, FVKESK. CDR3 DNA sequence: TGTGCCGGCACCCCGACAGGGTCCTTTGAAGCTTTCTTT. Translation: CAGTPTGSFEAFF. Full variable domain (remainder filled in from reference TRBV14 and TRBJ1-1): EAGVTQFPSHSVIEKGQTVTLRCDPISGHDNLYWYRRVMGKEIKFLLHFVKESKQDESGMPNNRFLAERTGGTYSTLKVQPAELEDSGVYFCAGTPTGSFEAFFGQGTRLTVV.

This clonotype came up many times. The V and J genes are TRBV7-2 and TRBJ2-4; 10 positions agree with TRBD1. V lost 7 bases and J lost 8; bases outside the gene matches: 8. There are 14 residues in the CDR3. CDR1 and CDR2 (germline): SGHTA, FQGNSA. For the CDR3, the DNA is TGTGCCAGCACCACGACAGGGGGCGAAGACATTCAGTACTTC. Translated: CASTTTGGEDIQYF.

In this sample, this clonotype turned up many times. The V and J genes are TRBV7-2 and TRBJ1-6, with D tentatively TRBD1 (6 bases). Germline CDR1 and CDR2: SGHTA and FQGNSA. With 5 bases removed from V and 9 bases from J, the gap between germline ends came to 20 bases. The CDR3 runs 16 residues. CDR3 nucleotides: TGTGCCAGCAGCCCAGGGGCCAGAGGGGCTGGTTCACCCCTCCACTTT. Translating it yields CASSPGARGAGSPLHF.

This clonotype occurred many times. This rearrangement joins TRBV7-3 to TRBJ2-4, with 14 bases aligning to TRBD2. This CDR3 is built from 16 residues. V shed 4 bases and J 8 bases; nucleotides not matched to a gene: 7. Germline V gene sequence: CDR1 SGHTA, CDR2 FQGTGA. The CDR3 region has the DNA TGTGCCAGCAGCTCGACTAGCGGGGGGGGTGAATACATTCAGTACTTC. Residues: CASSSTSGGGEYIQYF.

This clonotype was picked up many times. The V call is TRBV7-2, the J call TRBJ2-1; no definite D call. Trimming took 5 bases from V and 6 from J, leaving 17 bases between them. CDR3 length equals 15 residues. Germline V gene data show CDR1 as SGHTA and CDR2 as FQGNSA. CDR3 region: CASSLDTFGVNEQFF. As DNA, the CDR3 is TGTGCCAGCAGCCTCGACACCTTTGGAGTCAATGAGCAGTTCTTC.

This clonotype was seen ten or more times. The chain has TRBV19 and TRBJ1-2, with D perhaps TRBD1 (5 bases). From germline, CDR1 is LNHDA and CDR2 SQIVND (reference sequence). The CDR3 is made up of 13 amino acids. V was trimmed by 6 bases and J by 8 bases, leaving 16 bases between them. The CDR3 protein is CASSPGRFRGYTF. The CDR3 DNA is TGTGCCAGTAGCCCGGGACGGTTCAGGGGCTACACCTTC.

This clonotype was found a few times. For the CDR3, the DNA is TGCAGTGCTAGCGGAAGGGGGTATAATTCACCCCTCCACTTT. Translated: CSASGRGYNSPLHF. The chain employs TRBV20-1 and TRBJ1-6, with D possibly being TRBD1 (6 bases). With 3 bases removed from V and 4 bases from J, the gap between germline ends came to 10 bases. The germline V gene has CDR1 DFQATT and CDR2 SNEGSKA (reference sequence). The CDR3 length is 14 residues.

V and J are TRBV4-3 and TRBJ1-1, with 9 bases identical to TRBD1. Germline CDR1 is LGHNA and CDR2 is YSLEER. Trimming removed 2 bases from V and 5 bases from J; junction bases left unmatched: 9. The CDR3 runs 16 residues. CDR3: CASSQTPGQGWTEAFF. The DNA of the CDR3 is TGCGCCAGCAGCCAAACCCCGGGACAGGGATGGACTGAAGCTTTCTTT.

This clonotype showed up many times. This chain joins TRBV7-4 and TRBJ1-2; perhaps TRBD1 as D (6 bases). The germline V gene has CDR1 SGHVT and CDR2 SQSDAQ. V gave up 3 bases and J gave up 8 bases, with 19 bases separating them. The CDR3 loop spans 15 amino acids. The CDR3 DNA reads TGTGCCAGCAGCTTCCGGACCGTCCTGACAGGCGGCTACACCTTC. Protein sequence: CASSFRTVLTGGYTF.

Comments on this clonotype: A much larger clone lies one base from this, so it may be a read error. V usage is TRBV7-9 and J usage is TRBJ2-5, with 7 bases lining up with TRBD1. The J segment lost 9 bases and the V segment lost 4 bases, leaving 11 bases of the junction unmatched. Per germline, CDR1 SEHNR and CDR2 FQNEAQ (reference sequence). The CDR3 is 14 amino acids. Here the CDR3 reads CASSSTGSKMAQYF. The CDR3, as DNA: TGTGCCAGCAGCTCGACAGGGAGCAAGATGGCCCAGTACTTC.

This clonotype has ten or more counts. The chain employs TRBV6-1 and TRBJ1-5; D call uncertain. The CDR3 runs 15 residues. Trimming shortened V by 6 bases and J by 6 bases, and 18 bases separated the two germline ends. Germline values: CDR1 MNHNS, CDR2 SASEGT. The CDR3 bases are TGTGCCAGCAGGGAGGATAATCATATTACTCAGCCCCAGCATTTT. Amino acids: CASREDNHITQPQHF.

CDR3 amino acids: CASRRGGLAGVDEQFF. The CDR3 coding sequence is TGTGCCAGCAGGAGGGGTGGACTAGCGGGAGTCGATGAGCAGTTCTTC. The gene calls are TRBV2 and TRBJ2-1; 13 bases fit TRBD2. Germline CDR1 SNHLY, CDR2 FYNNEI. The CDR3 covers 16 residues. The V and J ends lost 6 bases and 8 bases, in that order; junction bases with no gene match: 10.

This clonotype was seen repeatedly, ten times or more. The V gene is TRBV28, the J gene TRBJ2-3, with D perhaps given as TRBD1 or TRBD2 (6 bases each). V lost 6 bases to trimming and J lost 0 bases, with 25 bases between them. This CDR3 region has 19 residues. Germline V gives CDR1 MDHEN, CDR2 SYDVKM. The CDR3 region is CASRGTLGGVVDSTDTQYF. CDR3 coding DNA: TGTGCCAGCAGGGGGACTCTGGGGGGCGTCGTCGATAGCACAGATACGCAGTATTTT.

This clonotype came up many times. This chain uses TRBV7-2 with TRBJ2-7; 8 bases agree with TRBD2. Germline V lookup: CDR1 SGHTA, CDR2 FQGNSA. CDR3 length equals 14 residues. V was pared by 8 bases and J by 6 bases, with 12 bases of the junction left unmatched. CDR3 residues: CASSWAAGESEQYF. In DNA, the CDR3 is TGTGCCAGCTCCTGGGCAGCGGGAGAGTCCGAGCAGTACTTC. The full variable domain, with the rest looked up from reference TRBV7-2 and TRBJ2-7, is GAGVSQSPSNKVTEKGKDVELRCDPISGHTALYWYRQSLGQGLEFLIYFQGNSAPDKSGLPSDRFSAERTGGSVSTLTIQRTQQEDSAVYLCASSWAAGESEQYFGPGTRLTVT.

This clonotype appeared many times. The V call is TRBV12-3 or TRBV12-4, the J call TRBJ1-2; TRBD1 matches at 7 bases. The CDR3 extends over 12 amino acids. Trimming cost V 6 bases and J 5 bases; bases outside gene matches: 3. Here the CDR3 DNA reads TGTGCCAGCAGCCAGACAGGGTATGGCTACACCTTC. It codes for CASSQTGYGYTF.

This clonotype was recorded a few times. Here the CDR3 reads CASSIVPTGGSTEAFF. The CDR3 DNA follows: TGTGCCAGTAGTATAGTTCCGACAGGGGGCAGCACTGAAGCTTTCTTT. The rearrangement joins TRBV19 to TRBJ1-1; 10 positions match TRBD1. V lost 1 base to trimming and J lost 4 bases; unmatched junction nucleotides: 6. The CDR3 covers 16 residues. CDR1 is LNHDA and CDR2 is SQIVND in the germline V gene (reference sequence).